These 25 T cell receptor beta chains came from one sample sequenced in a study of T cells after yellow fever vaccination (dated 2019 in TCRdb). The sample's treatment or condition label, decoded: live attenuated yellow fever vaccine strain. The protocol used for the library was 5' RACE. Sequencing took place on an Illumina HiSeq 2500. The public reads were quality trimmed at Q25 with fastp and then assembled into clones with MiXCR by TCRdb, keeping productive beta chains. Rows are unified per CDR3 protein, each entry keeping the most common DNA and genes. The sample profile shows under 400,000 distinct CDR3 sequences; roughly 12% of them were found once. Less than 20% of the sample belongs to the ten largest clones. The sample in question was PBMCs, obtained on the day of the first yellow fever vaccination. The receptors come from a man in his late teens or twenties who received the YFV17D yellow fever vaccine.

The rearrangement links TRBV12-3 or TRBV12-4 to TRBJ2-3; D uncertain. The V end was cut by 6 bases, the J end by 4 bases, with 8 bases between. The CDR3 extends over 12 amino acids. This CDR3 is CASRLEADTQYF. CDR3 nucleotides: TGTGCCAGCAGGCTCGAAGCAGATACGCAGTATTTT.

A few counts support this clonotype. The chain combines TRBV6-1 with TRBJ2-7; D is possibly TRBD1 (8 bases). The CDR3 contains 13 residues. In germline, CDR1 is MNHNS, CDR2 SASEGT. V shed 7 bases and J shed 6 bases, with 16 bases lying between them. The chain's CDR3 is CASKQGGFGEQYF. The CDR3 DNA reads TGTGCCAGCAAACAGGGGGGGTTCGGCGAGCAGTACTTC.

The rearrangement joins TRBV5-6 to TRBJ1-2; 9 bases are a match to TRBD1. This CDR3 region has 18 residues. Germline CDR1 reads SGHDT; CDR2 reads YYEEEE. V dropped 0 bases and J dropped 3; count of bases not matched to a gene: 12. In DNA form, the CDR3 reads TGTGCCAGCAGCTTGGCTGGGACAGGGATTAGTGGCCACTATGGCTACACCTTC. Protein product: CASSLAGTGISGHYGYTF.

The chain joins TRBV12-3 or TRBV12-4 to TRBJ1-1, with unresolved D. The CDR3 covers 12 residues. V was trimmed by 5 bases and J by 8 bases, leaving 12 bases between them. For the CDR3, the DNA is TGTGCCAGCAGTATCGACCGAGGAGAAGCTTTCTTT. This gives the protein CASSIDRGEAFF.

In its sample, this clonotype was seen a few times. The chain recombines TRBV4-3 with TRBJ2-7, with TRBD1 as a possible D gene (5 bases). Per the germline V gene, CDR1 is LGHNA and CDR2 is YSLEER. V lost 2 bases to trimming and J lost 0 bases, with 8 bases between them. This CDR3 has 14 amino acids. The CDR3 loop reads CASSQNRRSYEQYF. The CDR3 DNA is TGCGCCAGCAGCCAAAACAGGCGCTCCTACGAGCAGTACTTC.

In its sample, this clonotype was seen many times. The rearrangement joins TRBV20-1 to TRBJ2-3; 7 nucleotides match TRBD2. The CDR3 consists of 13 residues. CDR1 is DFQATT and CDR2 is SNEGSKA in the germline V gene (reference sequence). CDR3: CRAGPPSTDTQYF. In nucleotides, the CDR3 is TGCAGAGCGGGGCCCCCTAGCACAGATACGCAGTATTTT.

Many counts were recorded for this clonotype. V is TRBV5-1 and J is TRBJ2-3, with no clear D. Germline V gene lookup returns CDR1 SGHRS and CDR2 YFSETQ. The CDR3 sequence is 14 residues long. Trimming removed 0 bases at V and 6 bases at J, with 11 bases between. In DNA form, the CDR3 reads TGCGCCAGCAGCTTGGAGCTAGGAAGGGATACGCAGTATTTT. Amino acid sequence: CASSLELGRDTQYF.

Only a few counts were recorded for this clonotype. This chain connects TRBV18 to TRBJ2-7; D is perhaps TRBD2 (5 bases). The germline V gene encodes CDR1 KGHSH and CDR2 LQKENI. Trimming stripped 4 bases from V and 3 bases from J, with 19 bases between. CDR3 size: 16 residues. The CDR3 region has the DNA TGTGCCAGCTCACGGGCCGTCCAAAACGGGGACTACGAGCAGTACTTC. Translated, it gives CASSRAVQNGDYEQYF.

In DNA form, the CDR3 reads TGTGCCAGCAGCCAGAACTGGAACACCGGGGAGCTGTTTTTT. It specifies CASSQNWNTGELFF. This chain uses TRBV7-3 with TRBJ2-2; D not resolved. Per the germline V gene, CDR1 is SGHTA and CDR2 is FQGTGA. V was cut by 5 bases and J by 1 base, with 8 bases left in between. The CDR3 covers 14 residues.

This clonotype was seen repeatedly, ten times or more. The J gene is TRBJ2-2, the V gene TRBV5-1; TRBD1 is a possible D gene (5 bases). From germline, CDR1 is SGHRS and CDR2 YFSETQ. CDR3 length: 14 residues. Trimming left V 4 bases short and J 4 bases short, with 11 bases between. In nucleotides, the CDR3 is TGCGCCAGCAGCCTCACAGGCGGCACCGGGGAGCTGTTTTTT. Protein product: CASSLTGGTGELFF.

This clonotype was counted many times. The CDR3 reads CSVTSPTSTDTQYF. CDR3 sequence (DNA): TGCAGCGTGACTAGCCCGACTAGCACAGATACGCAGTATTTT. The gene calls are TRBV20-1 and TRBJ2-3; 7 bases are shared with TRBD2. From germline, CDR1 is DFQATT and CDR2 SNEGSKA (reference sequence). There are 14 residues in the CDR3.

The CDR3 spells CASSRTPNQPQHF. Written as DNA, the CDR3 is TGCGCCAGCAGCCGGACTCCAAATCAGCCCCAGCATTTT. V is TRBV4-3 and J is TRBJ1-5; no clear D. V shed 4 bases and J shed 4 bases, with 8 bases lying between them. The CDR3 is 13 residues long. The germline V gene encodes CDR1 LGHNA and CDR2 YSLEER.

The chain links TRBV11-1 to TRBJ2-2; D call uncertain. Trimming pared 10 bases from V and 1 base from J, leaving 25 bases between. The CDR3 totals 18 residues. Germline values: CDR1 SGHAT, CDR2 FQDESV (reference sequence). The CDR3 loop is CATQTALSYLMNTGELFF. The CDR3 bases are TGTGCCACGCAAACAGCACTTTCTTACTTAATGAACACCGGGGAGCTGTTTTTT.

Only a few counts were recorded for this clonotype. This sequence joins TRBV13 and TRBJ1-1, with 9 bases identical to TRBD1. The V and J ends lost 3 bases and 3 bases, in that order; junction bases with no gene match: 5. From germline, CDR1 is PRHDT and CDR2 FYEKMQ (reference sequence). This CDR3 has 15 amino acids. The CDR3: CASSFTGGEDTEAFF. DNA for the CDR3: TGTGCCAGCAGCTTTACAGGGGGCGAGGACACTGAAGCTTTCTTT.

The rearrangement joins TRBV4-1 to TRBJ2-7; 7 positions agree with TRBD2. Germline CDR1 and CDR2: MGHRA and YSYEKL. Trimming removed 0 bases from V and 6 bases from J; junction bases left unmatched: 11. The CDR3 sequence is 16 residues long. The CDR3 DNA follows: TGCGCCAGCAGCCAAGATTGGGCAGGGAGGGCTGGCGAGCAGTACTTC. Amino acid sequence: CASSQDWAGRAGEQYF.

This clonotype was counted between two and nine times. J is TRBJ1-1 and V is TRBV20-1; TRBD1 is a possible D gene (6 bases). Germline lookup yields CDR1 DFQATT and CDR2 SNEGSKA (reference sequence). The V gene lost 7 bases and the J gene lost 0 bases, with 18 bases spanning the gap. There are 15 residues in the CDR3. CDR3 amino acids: CSGPQGTPMNTEAFF. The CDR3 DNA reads TGCAGTGGACCGCAGGGGACCCCTATGAACACTGAAGCTTTCTTT.

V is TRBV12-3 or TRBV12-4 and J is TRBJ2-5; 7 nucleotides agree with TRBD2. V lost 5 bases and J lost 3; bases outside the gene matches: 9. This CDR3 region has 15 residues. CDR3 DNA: TGTGCCAGCAGTGCTAGCGGACTACTAGAAGAGACCCAGTACTTC. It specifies CASSASGLLEETQYF.

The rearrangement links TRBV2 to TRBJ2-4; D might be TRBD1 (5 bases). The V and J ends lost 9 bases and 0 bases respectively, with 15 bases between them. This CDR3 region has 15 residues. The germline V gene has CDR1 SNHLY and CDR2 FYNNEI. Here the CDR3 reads CARQRQKLAKNIQYF. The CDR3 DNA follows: TGTGCCAGACAAAGACAGAAACTAGCCAAAAACATTCAGTACTTC.

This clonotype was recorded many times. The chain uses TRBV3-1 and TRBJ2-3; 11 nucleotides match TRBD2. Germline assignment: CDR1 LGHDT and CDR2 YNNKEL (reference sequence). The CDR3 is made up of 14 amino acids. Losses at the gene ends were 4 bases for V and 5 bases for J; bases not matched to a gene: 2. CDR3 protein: CASSLTSGEDTQYF. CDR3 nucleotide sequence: TGTGCCAGCAGCCTGACTAGCGGGGAAGATACGCAGTATTTT.

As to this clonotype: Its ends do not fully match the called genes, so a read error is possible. The CDR3 reads CASSLGRSDEQYF. The CDR3 DNA follows: TGTGCCAGCAGCTTAGGCCGCTCCGACGAGCAGTACTTC. The rearrangement uses TRBV7-9 and TRBJ2-7, with unresolved D. This CDR3 is built from 13 residues. Germline V gives CDR1 SEHNR, CDR2 FQNEAQ (reference sequence).

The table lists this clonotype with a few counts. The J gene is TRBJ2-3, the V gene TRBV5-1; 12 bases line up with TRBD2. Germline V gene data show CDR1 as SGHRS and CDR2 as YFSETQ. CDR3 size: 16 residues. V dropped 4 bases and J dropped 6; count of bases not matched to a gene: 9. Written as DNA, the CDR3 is TGCGCCAGCAGCCGACTAGCGGGGGCCTTAGGGGATACGCAGTATTTT. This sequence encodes CASSRLAGALGDTQYF.

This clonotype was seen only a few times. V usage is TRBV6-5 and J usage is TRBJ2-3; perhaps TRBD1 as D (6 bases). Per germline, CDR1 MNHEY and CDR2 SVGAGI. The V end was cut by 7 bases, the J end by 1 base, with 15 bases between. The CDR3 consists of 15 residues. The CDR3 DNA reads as TGTGCCAGCACCAAATGGGGACAACGCACAGATACGCAGTATTTT. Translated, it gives CASTKWGQRTDTQYF.

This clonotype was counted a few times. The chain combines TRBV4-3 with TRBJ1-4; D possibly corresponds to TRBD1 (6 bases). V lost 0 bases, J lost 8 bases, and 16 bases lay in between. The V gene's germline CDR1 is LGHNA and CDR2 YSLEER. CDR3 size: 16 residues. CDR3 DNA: TGCGCCAGCAGCCAAGATCCCGGACAGAGCAGCGAAAAACTGTTTTTT. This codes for CASSQDPGQSSEKLFF.

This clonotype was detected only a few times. The DNA of the CDR3 is TGCGCCAGCAGCTCCAATACGGAGGGAGGGAAGCAGTTCTTC. Amino acids: CASSSNTEGGKQFF. The chain recombines TRBV5-1 with TRBJ2-1; 7 bases line up with TRBD2. This CDR3 has 14 amino acids. V lost 3 bases, J lost 11 bases, and 11 bases stayed unmatched. Looked up from germline, CDR1 is SGHRS and CDR2 is YFSETQ.

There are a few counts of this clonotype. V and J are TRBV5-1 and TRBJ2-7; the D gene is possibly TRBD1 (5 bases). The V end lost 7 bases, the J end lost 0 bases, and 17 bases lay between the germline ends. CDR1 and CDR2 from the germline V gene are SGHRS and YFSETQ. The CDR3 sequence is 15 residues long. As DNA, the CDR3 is TGCGCCAGCGCTAAGGGTGGGGCCGACTCCTACGAGCAGTACTTC. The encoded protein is CASAKGGADSYEQYF.